The clone carrying this TCR beta chain was seen only once. Per the original data handling: Counts of nucleated cells, estimated from reference gene primer amplification, were obtained. This table comes from immunoSEQ multiplex PCR, and its TCRdb copy is limited to in-frame clones, with some not included. Clone size and the V and J calls come from that table; the DNA yielded D and trimming. The repertoire has 80,000 to 95,000 clones, around 81% of them found once; the top ten carry about 45%. This sample was taken from a study of blood T cell repertoires in COVID-19. Study summary: Acute-phase and convalescent COVID-19 samples originated in the United States, Italy and Spain. Sources were T cells, B-cell-depleted T cells, or PBMCs; the material itself was cDNA or gDNA.

The germline gives CDR1 KGHSH, CDR2 LQKENI. V shed 2 bases, J shed 9 bases, and the junction held 9 bases outside the gene matches. This CDR3 contains 15 residues. This receptor was taken from a man aged 80 or over with acute or convalescent COVID-19. Sequenced: peripheral blood. The J gene is TRBJ2-1, the V gene TRBV18; 8 bases fit TRBD1. In DNA form, the CDR3 reads TGTGCCAGCTCACCAGGTACAGGGGGTGATCGTGAGCAGTTCTTC. Amino acid sequence: CASSPGTGGDREQFF.